Given below is one T cell receptor (beta chain) in context. Original processing methods: Scientists estimated how many nucleated cells there were by amplifying reference gene primers. Only in-frame clones appear in the TCRdb table, and some are missing; sequencing was by immunoSEQ multiplex PCR. V and J calls and clone size are as listed in that table; D and trimming were resolved from the DNA. The table lists 44,000 or so clones, 65% to 85% of them singletons. These data are taken from a study of blood T cell repertoires in COVID-19. Background on the study: Researchers got acute and convalescent COVID-19 samples from the United States, Italy and Spain. Sample material is recorded as cDNA or gDNA derived from T cells, B-cell-depleted T cells, or PBMCs.

Germline V gene sequence: CDR1 MNHEY, CDR2 SVGAGI. The ends were cut back, 2 bases at V and 0 bases at J, with 8 bases in the middle. CDR3 length: 15 amino acids. V is TRBV6-5 and J is TRBJ1-3; the D is unclear. The receptor's source is an elderly man in a cohort sampled during active COVID-19. Sequenced material: peripheral blood. CDR3 DNA sequence: TGTGCCAGCAGTTACCGATGGAGCTCTGGAAACACCATATATTTT. Residues: CASSYRWSSGNTIYF.